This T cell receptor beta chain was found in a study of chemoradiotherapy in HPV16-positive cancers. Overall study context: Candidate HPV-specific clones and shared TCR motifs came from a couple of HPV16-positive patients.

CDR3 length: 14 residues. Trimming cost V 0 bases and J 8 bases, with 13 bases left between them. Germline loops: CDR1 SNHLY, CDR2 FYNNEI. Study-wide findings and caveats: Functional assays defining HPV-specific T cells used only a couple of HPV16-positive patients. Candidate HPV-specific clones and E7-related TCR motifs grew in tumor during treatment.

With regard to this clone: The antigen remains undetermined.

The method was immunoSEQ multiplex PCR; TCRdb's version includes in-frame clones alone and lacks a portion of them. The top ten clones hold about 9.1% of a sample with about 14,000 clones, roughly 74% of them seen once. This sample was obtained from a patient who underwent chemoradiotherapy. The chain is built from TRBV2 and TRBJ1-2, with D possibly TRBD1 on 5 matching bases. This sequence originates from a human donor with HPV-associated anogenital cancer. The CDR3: CASSEASREKGYTF. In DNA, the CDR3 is TGTGCCAGCAGTGAAGCTAGCAGGGAAAAAGGCTACACCTTC.